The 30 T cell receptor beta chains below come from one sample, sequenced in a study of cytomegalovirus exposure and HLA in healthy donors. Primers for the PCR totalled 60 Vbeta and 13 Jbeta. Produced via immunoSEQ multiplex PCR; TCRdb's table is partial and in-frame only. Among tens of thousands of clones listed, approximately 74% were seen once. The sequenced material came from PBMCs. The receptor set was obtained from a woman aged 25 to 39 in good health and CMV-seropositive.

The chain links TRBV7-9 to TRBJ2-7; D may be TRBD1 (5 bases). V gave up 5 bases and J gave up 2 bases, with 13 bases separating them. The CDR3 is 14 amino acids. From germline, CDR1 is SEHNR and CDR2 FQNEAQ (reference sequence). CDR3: CASSPILGAYEQYF. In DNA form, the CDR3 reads TGTGCCAGCAGCCCCATTCTAGGGGCCTACGAGCAGTACTTC.

The CDR3 sequence is CASLLAGVTGELFF. CDR3 in DNA: TGTGCCAGCTTACTAGCGGGAGTTACCGGGGAGCTGTTTTTT. This chain uses TRBV7-9 with TRBJ2-2; 11 positions match TRBD2. Unmatched junction bases numbered 4, after V lost 8 bases and J lost 5 bases. Germline lookup yields CDR1 SEHNR and CDR2 FQNEAQ (reference sequence). CDR3 length: 14 residues.

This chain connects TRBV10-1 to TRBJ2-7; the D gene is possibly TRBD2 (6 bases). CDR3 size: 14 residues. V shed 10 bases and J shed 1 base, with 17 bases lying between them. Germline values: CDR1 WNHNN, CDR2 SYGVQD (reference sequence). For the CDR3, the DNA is TGCGCCACCAAGGCTAGCGCGGATTCCTACGAGCAGTACTTC. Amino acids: CATKASADSYEQYF.

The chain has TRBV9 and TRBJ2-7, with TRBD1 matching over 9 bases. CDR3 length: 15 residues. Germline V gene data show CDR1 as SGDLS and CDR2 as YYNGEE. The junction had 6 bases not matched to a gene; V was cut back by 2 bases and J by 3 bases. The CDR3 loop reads CASSVLPDRGYEQYF. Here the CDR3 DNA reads TGTGCCAGCAGCGTCCTTCCGGACAGGGGCTACGAGCAGTACTTC.

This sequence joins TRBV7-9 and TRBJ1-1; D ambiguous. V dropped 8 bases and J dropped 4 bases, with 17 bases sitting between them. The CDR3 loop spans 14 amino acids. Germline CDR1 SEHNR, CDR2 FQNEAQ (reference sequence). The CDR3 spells CASRPPSGVTEAFF. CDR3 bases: TGTGCCAGCCGCCCTCCCTCAGGTGTCACTGAAGCTTTCTTT. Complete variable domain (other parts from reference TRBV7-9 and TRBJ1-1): DTGVSQNPRHKITKRGQNVTFRCDPISEHNRLYWYRQTLGQGPEFLTYFQNEAQLEKSRLLSDRFSAERPKGSFSTLEIQRTEQGDSAMYLCASRPPSGVTEAFFGQGTRLTVV.

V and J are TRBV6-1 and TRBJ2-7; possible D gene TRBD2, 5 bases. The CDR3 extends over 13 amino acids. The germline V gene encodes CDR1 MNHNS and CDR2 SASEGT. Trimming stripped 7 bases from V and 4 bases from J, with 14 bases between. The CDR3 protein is CASMARVSYEQYF. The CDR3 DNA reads TGTGCCAGCATGGCGAGGGTGTCGTACGAGCAGTACTTC.

For the CDR3, the DNA is TGTGCCAGCAGTGAGACGGCGGGAGGATGGGAGCAGTTCTTC. Translation: CASSETAGGWEQFF. The gene calls are TRBV6-1 and TRBJ2-1, with TRBD2 matching over 8 bases. The CDR3 totals 14 residues. V gave up 3 bases and J gave up 10 bases; unmatched junction bases: 8. Germline V gene sequence: CDR1 MNHNS, CDR2 SASEGT.

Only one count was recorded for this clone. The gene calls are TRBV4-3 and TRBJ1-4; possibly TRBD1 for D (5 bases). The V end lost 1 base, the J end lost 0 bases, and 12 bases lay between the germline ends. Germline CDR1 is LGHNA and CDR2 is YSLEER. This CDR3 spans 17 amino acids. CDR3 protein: CASSQGVTGATNEKLFF. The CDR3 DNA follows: TGCGCCAGCAGCCAAGGGGTTACGGGGGCAACTAATGAAAAACTGTTTTTT.

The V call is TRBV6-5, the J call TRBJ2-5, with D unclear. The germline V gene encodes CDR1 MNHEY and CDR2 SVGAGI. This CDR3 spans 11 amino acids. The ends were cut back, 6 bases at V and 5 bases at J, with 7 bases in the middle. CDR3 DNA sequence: TGTGCCAGCAGCCTCAGGGAGACCCAGTACTTC. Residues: CASSLRETQYF.

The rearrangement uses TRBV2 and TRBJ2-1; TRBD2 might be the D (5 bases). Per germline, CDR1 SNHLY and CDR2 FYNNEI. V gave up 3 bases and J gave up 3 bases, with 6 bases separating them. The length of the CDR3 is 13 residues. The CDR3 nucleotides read TGTGCCAGCAGTGACGCGGGCTACAATGAGCAGTTCTTC. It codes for CASSDAGYNEQFF.

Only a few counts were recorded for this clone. This chain's CDR3 is CASSPQGGQPQHF. The CDR3 coding sequence is TGTGCCAGCAGCCCACAAGGGGGTCAGCCCCAGCATTTT. The chain uses TRBV7-3 and TRBJ1-5; D perhaps matches TRBD1 (6 bases). Germline V CDR1 and CDR2: SGHTA, FQGTGA. The V gene lost 5 bases and the J gene lost 6 bases, with 11 bases spanning the gap. The CDR3 has 13 amino acids.

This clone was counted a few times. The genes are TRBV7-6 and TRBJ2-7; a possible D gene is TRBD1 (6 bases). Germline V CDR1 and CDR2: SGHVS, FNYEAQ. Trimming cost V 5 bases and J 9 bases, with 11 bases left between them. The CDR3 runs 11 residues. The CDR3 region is CASSHGTLQYF. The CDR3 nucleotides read TGTGCCAGCAGCCACGGGACATTGCAGTACTTC.

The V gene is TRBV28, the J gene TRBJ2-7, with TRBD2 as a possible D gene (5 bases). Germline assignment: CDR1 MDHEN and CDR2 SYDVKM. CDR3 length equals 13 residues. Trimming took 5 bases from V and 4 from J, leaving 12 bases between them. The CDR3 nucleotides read TGTGCCAGCAGTACCCCAGGCGGGTACGAGCAGTACTTC. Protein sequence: CASSTPGGYEQYF.

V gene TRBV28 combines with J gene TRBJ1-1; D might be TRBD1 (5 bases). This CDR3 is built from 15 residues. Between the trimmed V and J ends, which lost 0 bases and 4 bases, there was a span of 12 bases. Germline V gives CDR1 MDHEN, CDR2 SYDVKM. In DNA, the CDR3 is TGTGCCAGCAGTTTATGGGGGGGGAGATCCACTGAAGCTTTCTTT. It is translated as CASSLWGGRSTEAFF.

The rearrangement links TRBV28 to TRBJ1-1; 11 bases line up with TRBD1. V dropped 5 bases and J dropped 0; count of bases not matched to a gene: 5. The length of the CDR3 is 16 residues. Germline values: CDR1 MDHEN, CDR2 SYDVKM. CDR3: CASSGTGGAMNTEAFF. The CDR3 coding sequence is TGTGCCAGCAGTGGGACAGGGGGGGCAATGAACACTGAAGCTTTCTTT.

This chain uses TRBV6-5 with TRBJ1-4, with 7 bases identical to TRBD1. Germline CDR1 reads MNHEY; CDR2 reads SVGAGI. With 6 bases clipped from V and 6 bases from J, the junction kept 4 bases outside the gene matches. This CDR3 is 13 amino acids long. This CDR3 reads CASRDRRDEKLFF. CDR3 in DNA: TGTGCCAGCAGGGACAGGAGAGATGAAAAACTGTTTTTT.

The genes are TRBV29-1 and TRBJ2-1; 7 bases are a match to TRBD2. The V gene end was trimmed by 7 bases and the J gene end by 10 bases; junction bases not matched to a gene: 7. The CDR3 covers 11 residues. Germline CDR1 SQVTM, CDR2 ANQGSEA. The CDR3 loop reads CSAQRGGEQFF. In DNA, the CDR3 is TGCAGCGCCCAGCGGGGAGGGGAGCAGTTCTTC.

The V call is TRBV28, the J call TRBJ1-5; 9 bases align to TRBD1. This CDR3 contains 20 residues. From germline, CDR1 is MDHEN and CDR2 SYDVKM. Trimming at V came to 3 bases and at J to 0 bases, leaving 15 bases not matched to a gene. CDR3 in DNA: TGTGCCAGCAGTTTGTCGTCGGGGGGACAGGGTGGGTATAGCAATCAGCCCCAGCATTTT. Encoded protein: CASSLSSGGQGGYSNQPQHF.

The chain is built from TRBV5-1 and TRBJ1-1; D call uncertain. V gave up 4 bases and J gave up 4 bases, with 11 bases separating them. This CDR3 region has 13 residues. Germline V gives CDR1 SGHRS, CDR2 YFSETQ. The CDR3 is CASSPGRSTEAFF. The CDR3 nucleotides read TGCGCCAGCAGCCCCGGCCGGAGCACTGAAGCTTTCTTT. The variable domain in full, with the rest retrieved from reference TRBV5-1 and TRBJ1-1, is KAGVTQTPRYLIKTRGQQVTLSCSPISGHRSVSWYQQTPGQGLQFLFEYFSETQRNKGNFPGRFSGRQFSNSRSEMNVSTLELGDSALYLCASSPGRSTEAFFGQGTRLTVV.

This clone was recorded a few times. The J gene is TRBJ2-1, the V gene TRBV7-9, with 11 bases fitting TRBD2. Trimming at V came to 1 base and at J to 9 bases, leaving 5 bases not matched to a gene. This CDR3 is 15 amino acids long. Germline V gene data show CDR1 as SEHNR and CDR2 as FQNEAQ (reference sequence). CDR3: CASSLGGLAGAEQFF. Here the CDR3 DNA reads TGTGCCAGCAGCTTAGGAGGACTAGCGGGCGCTGAGCAGTTCTTC. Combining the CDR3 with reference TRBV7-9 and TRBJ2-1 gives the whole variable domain DTGVSQNPRHKITKRGQNVTFRCDPISEHNRLYWYRQTLGQGPEFLTYFQNEAQLEKSRLLSDRFSAERPKGSFSTLEIQRTEQGDSAMYLCASSLGGLAGAEQFFGPGTRLTVL.

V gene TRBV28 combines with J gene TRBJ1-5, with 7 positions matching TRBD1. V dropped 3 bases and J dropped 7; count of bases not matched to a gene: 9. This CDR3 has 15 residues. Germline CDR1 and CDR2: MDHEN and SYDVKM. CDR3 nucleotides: TGTGCCAGCAGTTTGGTAGGGGGCTTGGGACAGCCCCAGCATTTT. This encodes CASSLVGGLGQPQHF.

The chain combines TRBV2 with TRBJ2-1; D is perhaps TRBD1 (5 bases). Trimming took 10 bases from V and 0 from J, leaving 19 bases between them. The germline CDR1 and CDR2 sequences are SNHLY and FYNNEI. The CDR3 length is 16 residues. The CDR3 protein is CAIYRGPPRSYNEQFF. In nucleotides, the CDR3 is TGTGCCATATATAGGGGTCCCCCCCGCTCCTACAATGAGCAGTTCTTC.

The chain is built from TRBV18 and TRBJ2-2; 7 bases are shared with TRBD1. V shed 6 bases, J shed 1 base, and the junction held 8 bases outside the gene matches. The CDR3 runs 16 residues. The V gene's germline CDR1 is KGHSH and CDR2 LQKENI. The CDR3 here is CASSLNGDRNTGELFF. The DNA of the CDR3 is TGTGCCAGCTCGCTTAATGGGGACAGGAACACCGGGGAGCTGTTTTTT.

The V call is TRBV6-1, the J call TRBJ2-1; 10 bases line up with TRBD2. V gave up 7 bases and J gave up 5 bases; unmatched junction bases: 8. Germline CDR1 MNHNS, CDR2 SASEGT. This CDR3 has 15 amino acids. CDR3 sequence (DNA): TGTGCCAGCATTCCTCCGGGACTAGCGAACAATGAGCAGTTCTTC. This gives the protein CASIPPGLANNEQFF.

In nucleotides, the CDR3 is TGTGCCAGCTCACCCTCAGGTATAGGTCAGCCCCAGCATTTT. It translates to CASSPSGIGQPQHF. The rearrangement uses TRBV18 and TRBJ1-5; D uncertain. Germline CDR1 KGHSH, CDR2 LQKENI. V lost 3 bases, J lost 6 bases, and 12 bases lay in between. CDR3 length equals 14 residues.

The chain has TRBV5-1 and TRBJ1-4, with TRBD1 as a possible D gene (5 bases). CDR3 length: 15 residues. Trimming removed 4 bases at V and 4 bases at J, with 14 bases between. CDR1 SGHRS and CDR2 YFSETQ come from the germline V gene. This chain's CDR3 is CASSLTGDGNEKLFF. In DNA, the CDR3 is TGCGCCAGCAGCCTAACGGGGGACGGTAATGAAAAACTGTTTTTT.

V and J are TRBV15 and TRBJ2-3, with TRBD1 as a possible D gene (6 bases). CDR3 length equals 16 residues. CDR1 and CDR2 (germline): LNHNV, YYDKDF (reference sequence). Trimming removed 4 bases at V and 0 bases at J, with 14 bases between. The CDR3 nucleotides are TGTGCCACCAGCAACCCCTTAGGGGGAAGCACAGATACGCAGTATTTT. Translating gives CATSNPLGGSTDTQYF.

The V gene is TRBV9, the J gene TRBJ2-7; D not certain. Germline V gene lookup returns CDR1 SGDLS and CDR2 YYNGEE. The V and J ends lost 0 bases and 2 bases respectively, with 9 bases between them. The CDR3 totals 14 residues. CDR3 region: CASSVGAGTYEQYF. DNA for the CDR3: TGTGCCAGCAGCGTAGGGGCAGGAACCTACGAGCAGTACTTC.

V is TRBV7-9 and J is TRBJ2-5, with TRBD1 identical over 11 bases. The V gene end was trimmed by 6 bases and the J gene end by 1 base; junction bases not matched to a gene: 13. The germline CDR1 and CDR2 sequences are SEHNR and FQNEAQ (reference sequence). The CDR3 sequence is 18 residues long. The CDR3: CASRSGTGGRTSQETQYF. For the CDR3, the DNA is TGTGCCAGCAGGTCTGGGACAGGGGGAAGGACTTCCCAAGAGACCCAGTACTTC. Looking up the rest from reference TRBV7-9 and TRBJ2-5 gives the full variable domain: DTGVSQNPRHKITKRGQNVTFRCDPISEHNRLYWYRQTLGQGPEFLTYFQNEAQLEKSRLLSDRFSAERPKGSFSTLEIQRTEQGDSAMYLCASRSGTGGRTSQETQYFGPGTRLLVL.

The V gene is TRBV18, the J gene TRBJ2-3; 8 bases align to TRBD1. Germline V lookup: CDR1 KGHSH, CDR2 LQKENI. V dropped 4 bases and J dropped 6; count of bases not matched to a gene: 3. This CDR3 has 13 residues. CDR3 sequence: CASSLTGADTQYF. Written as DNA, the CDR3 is TGTGCCAGCTCACTGACAGGGGCGGATACGCAGTATTTT.